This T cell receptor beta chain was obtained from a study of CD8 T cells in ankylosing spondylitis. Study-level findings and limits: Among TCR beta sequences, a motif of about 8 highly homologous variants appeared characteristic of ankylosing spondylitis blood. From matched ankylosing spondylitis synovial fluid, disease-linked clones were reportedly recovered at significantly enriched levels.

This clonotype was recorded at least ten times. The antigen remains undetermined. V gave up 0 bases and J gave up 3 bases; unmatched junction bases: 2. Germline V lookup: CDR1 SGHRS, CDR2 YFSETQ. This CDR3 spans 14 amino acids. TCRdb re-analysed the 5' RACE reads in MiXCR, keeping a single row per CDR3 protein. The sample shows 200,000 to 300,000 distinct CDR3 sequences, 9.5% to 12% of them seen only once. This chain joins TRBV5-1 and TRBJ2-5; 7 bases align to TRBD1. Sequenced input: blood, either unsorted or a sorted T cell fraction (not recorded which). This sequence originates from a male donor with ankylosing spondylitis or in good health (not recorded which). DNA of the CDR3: TGCGCCAGCAGCTTGGGACAGGGCGAAGAGACCCAGTACTTC. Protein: CASSLGQGEETQYF.